This T cell receptor beta chain came from a study of cytomegalovirus exposure and HLA in healthy donors. Study-wide results and caveats: Earlier results showed most TCR beta V segments being productive about 87% or about 30% of the time.

The PCR was carried out with 60 Vbeta primers and 13 Jbeta primers. Sequenced by immunoSEQ multiplex PCR; TCRdb stores in-frame clones only, minus some. The sample carries some 180,000 clones, around 82% recorded once. Trimming cost V 4 bases and J 5 bases; bases outside gene matches: 7. Germline values: CDR1 SGDLS, CDR2 YYNGEE. The CDR3 runs 14 residues. As for this clone: What it binds is not known.

This clonotype originated in a woman under 40 in good health and CMV-seropositive. The sample consisted of PBMCs. This chain uses TRBV9 with TRBJ2-5; 8 bases agree with TRBD2. As DNA, the CDR3 is TGTGCCAGCAGCCCCTTGAGCGGGAGTGAGACCCAGTACTTC. This codes for CASSPLSGSETQYF.